A selection of T cell receptor beta chains follows, all from one sample in a study of blood T cell repertoires in COVID-19. Sequenced by immunoSEQ multiplex PCR; TCRdb stores in-frame clones only, minus some. The profile covers 200,000 to 300,000 clones, with approximately 86% appearing a single time and roughly 2% taken by the ten largest. The material sequenced was peripheral blood. The source is a man aged 30-40 years with active or convalescent COVID-19. Each CDR3 is given with its conserved first and last residue. A D gene is named only where the DNA matches it firmly. Expanded clones are given a class, and other clones once, few, many or no size at all.

.,TRBJ1-4,TRBV28,.,TGTGCCAGCTCGCGGGGGATAAATGAAAAACTGTTTTTT,CASSRGINEKLFF
.,TRBJ1-6,TRBV6-4,.,TGTGCCAGCAGTGAAGTACCAGGGGCTAAGTCACCCCTCCACTTT,CASSEVPGAKSPLHF
.,TRBJ2-7,TRBV6-2/TRBV6-3,.,TGTGCCAGCAGCTTGGACAACTACGAGCAGTACTTC,CASSLDNYEQYF
few,TRBJ2-3,TRBV9,TRBD1,TGTGCCAGCAGCGTAGGAGACAGGGGACACACAGATACGCAGTATTTT,CASSVGDRGHTDTQYF
.,TRBJ2-5,TRBV9,TRBD1,TGTGCCAGCAGCCCCCCCGGGGACAGAGAACAAGAGACCCAGTACTTC,CASSPPGDREQETQYF
.,TRBJ2-1,TRBV11-1,.,TGTGCCAGCAGCGTGGACTATGAGCAGTTCTTC,CASSVDYEQFF
.,TRBJ2-7,TRBV15,TRBD1,TGTGCCACCATGGACAGGGGAGGACTTGAGCAGTACTTC,CATMDRGGLEQYF
few,TRBJ2-1,TRBV27,TRBD2,TGTGCCAGCAGTCTCCAACGGCTAGCGGGGGGGAGCTCCTACAATGAGCAGTTCTTC,CASSLQRLAGGSSYNEQFF
.,TRBJ2-7,TRBV7-9,.,TGTGCCAGCAGCTTTTCACTGGTAATCTCCTACGAGCAGTACTTC,CASSFSLVISYEQYF
.,TRBJ1-4,TRBV6-5,TRBD1,TGTGCCAGCAGTAGACGGACAGGGAATGAAAAACTGTTTTTT,CASSRRTGNEKLFF
.,TRBJ2-7,TRBV29-1,.,TGCAGCGTCCCTCCCCCTCAGGATTTAAACACAACCTACGAGCAGTACTTC,CSVPPPQDLNTTYEQYF
.,TRBJ1-2,TRBV9,.,TGTGCCAGCAGCTTATATTATGGCTACACCTTC,CASSLYYGYTF
.,TRBJ1-1,TRBV6-2/TRBV6-3,.,TGTGCCAGCAGTTACCGGACAGAGGACACTGAAGCTTTCTTT,CASSYRTEDTEAFF
.,TRBJ1-1,TRBV2,TRBD1,TGTGCCAGCAGTGAGACAGGGATGGAATACACTGAAGCTTTCTTT,CASSETGMEYTEAFF
.,TRBJ2-5,TRBV24-1,.,TGTGCCACCAGTGTGCAGGGCTCAGAGACCCAGTACTTC,CATSVQGSETQYF
.,TRBJ2-1,TRBV19,.,TGTGCCAGTAGTCCTCGGACTGACTCCTACAATGAGCAGTTCTTC,CASSPRTDSYNEQFF
.,TRBJ2-3,TRBV5-4,.,TGTGCCAGCAGCTTGGTGGGAGCAGATACGCAGTATTTT,CASSLVGADTQYF
.,TRBJ1-4,TRBV9,TRBD1,TGTGCCAGCAGCCCAGGACAGGGCGGTGAAAAACTGTTTTTT,CASSPGQGGEKLFF
once,TRBJ2-3,TRBV5-4,.,TGTGCCAGCAACGGTGACTCCCCCACAGATACGCAGTATTTT,CASNGDSPTDTQYF
.,TRBJ1-1,TRBV29-1,.,TGCAGCGTCCGCAGGGGGAACACTGAAGCTTTCTTT,CSVRRGNTEAFF
.,TRBJ2-7,TRBV5-1,.,TGCGCCAGCAGCTTGGCGATCAGGGGCGAGCAGTACTTC,CASSLAIRGEQYF
.,TRBJ2-1,TRBV5-1,.,TGCGCCAGCAGCTTCGGGAATGAGCAGTTCTTC,CASSFGNEQFF
.,TRBJ2-2,TRBV13,.,TGTGCCAGCATCCGAGATGGGGGGTCTTACACCGGGGAGCTGTTTTTT,CASIRDGGSYTGELFF
.,TRBJ1-2,TRBV6-5,.,TGTGCCAGCAGTTACTCGCAGGGAAACTATGGCTACACCTTC,CASSYSQGNYGYTF
.,TRBJ1-1,TRBV2,.,TGTGCCAGCAGTGAAGAGAGGAGGACGGCTTTCTTT,CASSEERRTAFF
.,TRBJ2-7,TRBV27,.,TGTGCCAGCAGTTTATCGAATACGGGGGTTGGGGAGCAGTACTTC,CASSLSNTGVGEQYF
.,TRBJ2-4,TRBV18,.,TGTGCCAGCTCACTAGACAGTATTACCAAAAACATTCAGTACTTC,CASSLDSITKNIQYF
.,TRBJ1-2,TRBV19,TRBD1,TGTGCCAGTACCCCAGGGGGAGATGGCTACACCTTC,CASTPGGDGYTF
.,TRBJ2-1,TRBV15,.,TGTGCCACCAGCAGAGATGGCAGGGGCTCCCTCAATGAGCAGTTCTTC,CATSRDGRGSLNEQFF
.,TRBJ2-3,TRBV6-2/TRBV6-3,.,TGTGCCAGCAGTCAGGACTGGGAAAGTACGCAGTATTTT,CASSQDWESTQYF
.,TRBJ2-7,TRBV30,.,TGTGCCTGGAGAAGAGGGTTCGAGCAGTACTTC,CAWRRGFEQYF
few,TRBJ2-7,TRBV4-1,.,TGCGCCAGCAGCCGGGGAGCATCCTACGAGCAGTACTTC,CASSRGASYEQYF
.,TRBJ2-2,TRBV27,TRBD2,TGTGCCAGTCGGGGGGGCACCGGGGAGCTGTTTTTT,CASRGGTGELFF
.,TRBJ2-1,TRBV11-2,.,TGTGCCAGCAGCTTAGTGGGGGGAGCGAATGAGCAGTTCTTC,CASSLVGGANEQFF
.,TRBJ1-6,TRBV3-1/TRBV3-2,.,TGTGCCAGCAGCCAAGGGGTCGGAGATAATTCACCCCTCCACTTT,CASSQGVGDNSPLHF
few,TRBJ1-1,TRBV7-6,TRBD1,TGTGCCAGCAGCTTGGCCGGACAGGGAGTTATGAGGACTGAAGCTTTCTTT,CASSLAGQGVMRTEAFF
few,TRBJ1-6,TRBV9,TRBD1,TGTGCCAGCAGCGGAACAGGGGGCTATAATTCACCCCTCCACTTT,CASSGTGGYNSPLHF
.,TRBJ1-5,TRBV27,.,TGTGCCAGCAGTTCCTCCATTCTACTAAATCAGGGCCCCCAGCATTTT,CASSSSILLNQGPQHF
.,TRBJ2-7,TRBV9,.,TGTGCCAGCAGCGTAGATCCCAGTTACGAGCAGTACTTC,CASSVDPSYEQYF
.,TRBJ1-1,TRBV9,.,TGTGCCAGCAGCGCCCGGACATTGAACACTGAAGCTTTCTTT,CASSARTLNTEAFF
.,TRBJ1-4,TRBV5-1,.,TGCGCCAGCAGCAGACAGAATCTTAATGAAAAACTGTTTTTT,CASSRQNLNEKLFF
.,TRBJ1-2,TRBV4-1,.,TGCGCCAGCAGCCAAGATTCGGCAGGGTATGGCTACACCTTC,CASSQDSAGYGYTF
.,TRBJ2-7,TRBV15,TRBD2,TGTGCCACCAGCAGAGCCCCTCCGGGGACTAGACTTATTACCTACGAGCAGTACTTC,CATSRAPPGTRLITYEQYF
.,TRBJ1-1,TRBV3-1/TRBV3-2,.,TGTGCCAGCAGCCAAGCTGGGAGGTCGGCCACTGAAGCTTTCTTT,CASSQAGRSATEAFF
.,TRBJ1-5,TRBV5-6,.,TGTGCCAGCAGCTTACGGGGATATAGCAATCAGCCCCAGCATTTT,CASSLRGYSNQPQHF
.,TRBJ2-5,TRBV27,.,TGTGCCAGCAGTTTATCCGGGACACGATACCAAGAGACCCAGTACTTC,CASSLSGTRYQETQYF
.,TRBJ2-7,TRBV10-3,TRBD1,TGTGCCGCAAGACCGGGACAGAGGGGGTACGAGCAGTACTTC,CAARPGQRGYEQYF
few,TRBJ1-1,TRBV4-2,.,TGTGCCAGCAGCCAAGTCGACAGGAACACTGAAGCTTTCTTT,CASSQVDRNTEAFF